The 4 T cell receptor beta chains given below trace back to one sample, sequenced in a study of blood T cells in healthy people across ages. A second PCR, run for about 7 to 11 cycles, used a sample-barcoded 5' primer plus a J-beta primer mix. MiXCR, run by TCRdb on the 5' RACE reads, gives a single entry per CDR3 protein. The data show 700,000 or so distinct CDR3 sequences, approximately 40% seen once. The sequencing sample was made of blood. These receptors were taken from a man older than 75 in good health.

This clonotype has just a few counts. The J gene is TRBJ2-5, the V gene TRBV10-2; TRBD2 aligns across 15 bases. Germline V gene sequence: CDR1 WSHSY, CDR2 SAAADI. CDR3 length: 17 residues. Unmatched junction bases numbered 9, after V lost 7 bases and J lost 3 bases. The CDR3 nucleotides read TGCGCCAGCACCGGGACTAGCGGGGGGCTGGTTAAAGAGACCCAGTACTTC. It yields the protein CASTGTSGGLVKETQYF.

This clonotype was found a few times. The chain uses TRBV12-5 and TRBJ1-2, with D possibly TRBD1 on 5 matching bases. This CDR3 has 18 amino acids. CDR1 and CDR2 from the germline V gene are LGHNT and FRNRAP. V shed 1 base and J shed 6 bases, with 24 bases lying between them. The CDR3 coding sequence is TGTGCTAGTGGTTTGGCAACTTCCGGGGACCCATCAGCTAATGGCTACACCTTC. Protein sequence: CASGLATSGDPSANGYTF.

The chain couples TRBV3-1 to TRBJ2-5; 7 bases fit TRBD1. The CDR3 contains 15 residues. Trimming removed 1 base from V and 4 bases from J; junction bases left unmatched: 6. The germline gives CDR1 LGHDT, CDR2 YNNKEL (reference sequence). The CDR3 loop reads CASSQGQGVVETQYF. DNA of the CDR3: TGTGCCAGCAGCCAAGGACAGGGAGTTGTAGAGACCCAGTACTTC.

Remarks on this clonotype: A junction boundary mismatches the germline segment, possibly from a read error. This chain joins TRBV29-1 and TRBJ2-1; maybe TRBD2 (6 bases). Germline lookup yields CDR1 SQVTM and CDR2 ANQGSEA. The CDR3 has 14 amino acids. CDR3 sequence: CNVLLGRSMNEQFF. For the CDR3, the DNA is TGCAACGTTCTTCTCGGGAGATCAATGAATGAGCAGTTCTTC.